This TCR beta chain was recorded in a study of radiation and T cells in renal cell carcinoma. V lost 1 base and J lost 3, with 8 bases in between. CDR3 size: 14 residues. Germline V gene sequence: CDR1 SGHNT, CDR2 YYREEE (reference sequence). Time point specified: baseline pretreatment blood. Treatment in this sample: 15 Gy SBRT to primary tumor, nephrectomy 4 weeks later. The tumor was a clear cell renal cell carcinoma. About this clone itself: Its target is not known.

Study observations and caveats: Baseline intratumoral clonotype presence is unknown without pretreatment biopsies.

Profiling relied on immunoSEQ multiplex PCR, and the TCRdb table lists in-frame clones only, not all of them. The sample lists around 140,000 clones; roughly nine tenths were seen once. V is TRBV5-4 and J is TRBJ1-3; a weak D match, TRBD1 (6 bases). The sequences come from blood, collected from a patient whose treatment included radiotherapy and nephrectomy. The source is a woman aged 65 to 85 with renal cell carcinoma. CDR3 sequence reads: CASSLRGLGNTIYF. The CDR3 region has the DNA TGTGCCAGCAGCTTGCGGGGGCTTGGAAACACCATATATTTT.